These T cell receptor beta chains were read from a single sample in a study of post-analysis software for immune sequencing data. TCRdb re-analysed the PCR reads in MiXCR, keeping a single row per CDR3 protein. The data contain approximately 730,000 distinct CDR3 sequences, 30% of them seen just once; the ten biggest clones take up more than 0.45%. Sequencing used blood. These TCRs come from a girl aged 10 to 17 with multiple sclerosis. CDR3s include the opening cysteine and the closing phenylalanine or tryptophan. The D gene is left open where the match is weak. Clone size is shown for a subset of rows, as once, few, many or a class of expanded clone.

clone size	D gene	J gene	V gene	CDR3 DNA	CDR3 protein
.	TRBD1	TRBJ2-7	TRBV6-1	TGTGCCAGCAGTGAAGGGGACAGCTCCTACGAGCAGTACTTC	CASSEGDSSYEQYF
.	TRBD1	TRBJ1-5	TRBV12-3/TRBV12-4	TGTGCCAGCAGTTCGACAGGGGCGGCCAATCAGCCCCAGCATTTT	CASSSTGAANQPQHF
.	.	TRBJ2-3	TRBV6-1	TGTGCCAGCAGGGGTACGGACTCCAGCACAGATACGCAGTATTTT	CASRGTDSSTDTQYF
.	TRBD1	TRBJ2-6	TRBV5-6	TGTGCCAGCAGCTTCGCCAGGGGGCCCGCTCGAGGGGCCAACGTCCTGACTTTC	CASSFARGPARGANVLTF
many	.	TRBJ2-7	TRBV29-1	TGCAGCGTTGGGATCGCCCCGGATCGCGAGCAGTACTTC	CSVGIAPDREQYF
.	TRBD1	TRBJ2-5	TRBV6-1	TGTGCCAGCAGGGACAGGGTCGAAGAGACCCAGTACTTC	CASRDRVEETQYF
.	TRBD1	TRBJ2-5	TRBV5-1	TGCGCCAGCAGCTTCGGACAGGGGGCTAGGGGGAAGCAGTACTTC	CASSFGQGARGKQYF
.	.	TRBJ1-1	TRBV6-1	TGTGCCAGCAGTGAAGCGCAAGGAGAAGCTTTCTTT	CASSEAQGEAFF
few	.	TRBJ2-1	TRBV7-2	TGTGCCAGCAGCCCAGAGGGGACGATTGGGCGTTGGTTCTTC	CASSPEGTIGRWFF
.	TRBD1	TRBJ2-1	TRBV3-1	TGTGCCAGCAGCCAAGAGGGACAGGGGAAGTTCTTC	CASSQEGQGKFF
few	TRBD2	TRBJ2-7	TRBV4-3	TGCGCCAGCAGCCAAGGGGCGGGAGGGAAAAACGAGCAGTACTTC	CASSQGAGGKNEQYF
few	.	TRBJ2-1	TRBV12-3/TRBV12-4	TGTGCCAGCAGTTTATCCATCGGGGGTAATGAGCAGTTCTTC	CASSLSIGGNEQFF
.	.	TRBJ2-7	TRBV15	TGTGCCACCAGCAGAGATCCTCGGGGGACCGAGACCCAGTGCTTC	CATSRDPRGTETQCF
.	.	TRBJ1-1	TRBV20-1	TGCAGTGCTAGAGGAGGGGGGAAAACTGAAGCTTTCTTT	CSARGGGKTEAFF
once	.	TRBJ2-3	TRBV6-6	TGTGCCAGCAGTTACGGGCTATCTGGTGCAGATACGCAGTATTTT	CASSYGLSGADTQYF
.	.	TRBJ2-1	TRBV7-2	TGTGCCAGCAGCTCCGGGGGCCGCCGCGAGCAGTTCTTC	CASSSGGRREQFF
.	TRBD2	TRBJ2-5	TRBV29-1	TGCAGCGTTGATCCCCTAGCGGGAGGGGGAGAGACCCAGTACTTC	CSVDPLAGGGETQYF
.	TRBD2	TRBJ2-1	TRBV4-3	TGCGTCAGCAGCCAAGATGTGGTAACTAGCGGGGGGCAGTTCTTC	CVSSQDVVTSGGQFF
.	.	TRBJ1-5	TRBV10-3	TGTGCCATCAGTGGGAGTGGTGGCAATCAGCCCCAGCATTTT	CAISGSGGNQPQHF
.	TRBD2	TRBJ2-7	TRBV28	TGTGCCAGCAGCACTAGCGGGGGGGCTCACGAGCAGTACTTC	CASSTSGGAHEQYF